This T cell receptor beta chain was found in a study of T cell changes during pregnancy in multiple sclerosis. In its sample, this clone was seen once. This table comes from immunoSEQ multiplex PCR, and its TCRdb copy is limited to in-frame clones, with some not included. The sample shows about 67,000 clones, 90% to 95% of them seen only once. The CDR3 is 14 residues long. From germline, CDR1 is MNHEY and CDR2 SMNVEV (reference sequence). J lost 3 bases, V lost 6 bases, and 3 bases had no gene match. The sequence derives from a female donor in good health, enrolled as a control in a pregnancy study. This specimen was peripheral blood, taken in the first trimester of pregnancy. V usage is TRBV27 and J usage is TRBJ1-1, with 11 bases aligning to TRBD1. The CDR3 DNA reads TGTGCCAGCAGCAGGGACAGGGGGGACACTGAAGCTTTCTTT. This gives the protein CASSRDRGDTEAFF.